Listed below are T cell receptor beta chains from one sample, sequenced in a study of blood T cells in healthy people across ages. TCRdb itself ran the 5' RACE reads through MiXCR, one entry per CDR3 protein. This table holds 1.4 million or so distinct CDR3 sequences, approximately 43% found once. Sequenced: blood. All receptors come from a woman younger than 30 in good health. Each CDR3 is given with its conserved first and last residue. D genes are given only for firm matches.

CSVGNSNYGYTF	-	12	TRBV29-1	TRBJ1-2
CASSSLDRPGSYNEQFF	TRBD1	17	TRBV6-2/TRBV6-3	TRBJ2-1
CAYTGGLQETQYF	TRBD1	13	TRBV30	TRBJ2-5
CASSVEPAGTGELFF	-	15	TRBV9	TRBJ2-2
CASSVRLGDSCNEQFF	-	16	TRBV7-6	TRBJ2-1
CASSQDAGQETQYF	-	14	TRBV3-1	TRBJ2-5
CASSNPQSFNYGYTF	-	15	TRBV5-1	TRBJ1-2
CASSEGGAQNEKLFF	-	15	TRBV2	TRBJ1-4
CATSRDRDANEQFF	-	14	TRBV15	TRBJ2-1
CASSQDVLVDSPLHF	-	15	TRBV4-1	TRBJ1-6
CASSQGTSGGSNEQYF	TRBD2	16	TRBV7-9	TRBJ2-7
CASSPRTFPGTRDVLTF	-	17	TRBV4-3	TRBJ2-6
CSAPRLAGLREQYF	TRBD2	14	TRBV29-1	TRBJ2-7
CASSLGTTQGTDTQYF	-	16	TRBV5-1	TRBJ2-3
CASSQSRDRASTDTQYF	TRBD1	17	TRBV4-3	TRBJ2-3
CASSLASTYQETQYF	-	15	TRBV7-2	TRBJ2-5
CASSPFYGGATQYF	-	14	TRBV6-6	TRBJ2-5